Shown below are 11 T cell receptor beta chains from a single sample sequenced in a study of blood T cell repertoires in COVID-19. TCRdb's copy holds only in-frame clones and misses some; the assay was immunoSEQ multiplex PCR. The sample holds 250,000 to 300,000 clones, almost 90% seen once. The sample was peripheral blood. Receptors originate from a woman between 25 and 40 years old with COVID-19, enrolled during active disease.

The gene calls are TRBV19 and TRBJ2-7; D perhaps matches TRBD1 (5 bases). CDR1 is LNHDA and CDR2 is SQIVND in the germline V gene (reference sequence). This CDR3 spans 16 amino acids. The V end lost 4 bases, the J end lost 3 bases, and 19 bases lay between the germline ends. Here the CDR3 DNA reads TGTGCCAGTAGTACATCCCCTGGGGCAGCCTTCTACGAGCAGTACTTC. Amino acids: CASSTSPGAAFYEQYF. Variable domain in full (rest from reference TRBV19 and TRBJ2-7): DGGITQSPKYLFRKEGQNVTLSCEQNLNHDAMYWYRQDPGQGLRLIYYSQIVNDFQKGDIAEGYSVSREKKESFPLTVTSAQKNPTAFYLCASSTSPGAAFYEQYFGPGTRLTVT.

CDR3 in amino acids: CAWSPGTSTNEKLFF. The CDR3 DNA reads TGTGCCTGGAGCCCGGGGACATCAACTAATGAAAAACTGTTTTTT. This chain connects TRBV30 to TRBJ1-4; D perhaps matches TRBD1 (6 bases). Trimming left V 3 bases short and J 0 bases short, with 11 bases between. The CDR3 runs to 15 residues. CDR1 is GTSNPN and CDR2 is SVGIG in the germline V gene (reference sequence).

The genes are TRBV25-1 and TRBJ2-1; the match to TRBD2 covers 7 bases. Trimming took 8 bases from V and 6 from J; bases not matched to a gene: 4. The CDR3 totals 12 residues. Per the germline V gene, CDR1 is MGHDK and CDR2 is SYGVNS. CDR3 region: CASAAGANEQFF. CDR3 nucleotides: TGTGCCAGCGCTGCGGGAGCCAATGAGCAGTTCTTC.

The chain has TRBV5-6 and TRBJ1-2, with unresolved D. CDR3 size: 12 residues. CDR1 and CDR2 from the germline V gene are SGHDT and YYEEEE. Trimming cost V 0 bases and J 8 bases, with 8 bases left between them. CDR3 DNA sequence: TGTGCCAGCAGCTTGGTTTCAGAAGGCTACACCTTC. As protein: CASSLVSEGYTF.

The gene calls are TRBV9 and TRBJ1-1, with D possibly being TRBD1 (6 bases). Between the trimmed V and J ends, which lost 0 bases and 0 bases, there was a span of 6 bases. Per the germline V gene, CDR1 is SGDLS and CDR2 is YYNGEE. The CDR3 loop spans 14 amino acids. Written as DNA, the CDR3 is TGTGCCAGCAGCGTAGAGGGGGTGAACACTGAAGCTTTCTTT. It specifies CASSVEGVNTEAFF.

This clone was detected only once. J is TRBJ1-3 and V is TRBV6-1, with 7 bases aligning to TRBD1. Germline CDR1 and CDR2: MNHNS and SASEGT. CDR3 length equals 17 residues. V trimming: 0 bases; J trimming: 0 bases; junction bases outside the gene matches: 5. In DNA, the CDR3 is TGTGCCAGCAGTGAAGCGCTTCGGACAGGCTCTGGAAACACCATATATTTT. Encoded protein: CASSEALRTGSGNTIYF.

V is TRBV4-3 and J is TRBJ1-1; D gene ambiguous. The CDR3 runs to 15 residues. The germline gives CDR1 LGHNA, CDR2 YSLEER. Trimming removed 0 bases from V and 3 bases from J, with 11 bases in between. The CDR3 loop is CASSQDQPGDTEAFF. CDR3 sequence (DNA): TGCGCCAGCAGCCAAGATCAGCCCGGGGACACTGAAGCTTTCTTT.

This chain joins TRBV24-1 and TRBJ2-5; 8 bases map to TRBD1. Germline assignment: CDR1 KGHDR and CDR2 SFDVKD. The ends lost 5 bases at V and 2 bases at J; junction bases unmatched: 9. This CDR3 comprises 16 residues. Here the CDR3 DNA reads TGTGCCACCAGTGGCCCCGCCGGGACAGGACAAGAGACCCAGTACTTC. Its protein is CATSGPAGTGQETQYF.

This clone was seen a handful of times. The rearrangement uses TRBV27 and TRBJ1-2; possible D gene TRBD1, 6 bases. This CDR3 is 15 amino acids long. Per the germline V gene, CDR1 is MNHEY and CDR2 is SMNVEV (reference sequence). Trimming took 4 bases from V and 4 from J, leaving 16 bases between them. CDR3 sequence (DNA): TGTGCCAGCAGTTCACTACAGGGTCGCGGCTATGGCTACACCTTC. This translates into CASSSLQGRGYGYTF.

The chain has TRBV5-1 and TRBJ2-2; D possibly corresponds to TRBD1 (5 bases). This CDR3 has 13 amino acids. Trimming left V 5 bases short and J 7 bases short, with 12 bases between. Looked up from germline, CDR1 is SGHRS and CDR2 is YFSETQ. The CDR3 DNA reads as TGCGCCAGCAGGCCTGACAGAGTCGGGGAGCTGTTTTTT. Translation gives CASRPDRVGELFF. Full variable domain (outside the CDR3, taken from reference TRBV5-1 and TRBJ2-2): KAGVTQTPRYLIKTRGQQVTLSCSPISGHRSVSWYQQTPGQGLQFLFEYFSETQRNKGNFPGRFSGRQFSNSRSEMNVSTLELGDSALYLCASRPDRVGELFFGEGSRLTVL.

V and J are TRBV14 and TRBJ2-1; D may be TRBD2 (6 bases). The CDR3 is 15 amino acids. Germline V gives CDR1 SGHDN, CDR2 FVKESK. V gave up 6 bases and J gave up 1 base, with 13 bases separating them. The CDR3 loop is CASSQQRGSYNEQFF. The CDR3, as DNA: TGTGCCAGCAGTCAGCAACGGGGGTCCTACAATGAGCAGTTCTTC.